The 20 T cell receptor beta chains given below trace back to one sample, sequenced in a study of Ad26.COV2.S vaccination and SARS-CoV-2 variants. TCRdb keeps only in-frame clones here, not all; method: immunoSEQ multiplex PCR. The sample gives around 300,000 clones, less than 90% of which show up once; about 10% is in the top ten. Treatment noted: approximately 18 received Ad26.COV2.S at low or high dose, single or two shots; roughly five received placebo; per-sample allocation not given. The investigators took samples on day 63 after the first vaccine or placebo injection. This specimen was peripheral blood, taken in a trial of Ad26.COV2.S vaccine versus placebo. Receptors originate from a person aged 18-60 years who received the Ad26.COV2.S COVID-19 vaccine or a placebo.

This clone was seen only a few times. V is TRBV7-2 and J is TRBJ2-7, with 9 positions matching TRBD2. The CDR3 is made up of 16 amino acids. With 6 bases clipped from V and 4 bases from J, the junction kept 13 bases outside the gene matches. The germline CDR1 and CDR2 sequences are SGHTA and FQGNSA. CDR3 protein: CASSSQSGRPAYEQYF. In DNA form, the CDR3 reads TGTGCCAGCAGTTCTCAAAGCGGGAGGCCGGCGTACGAGCAGTACTTC.

The rearrangement links TRBV6-5 to TRBJ2-7; unclear D gene. V was trimmed by 7 bases and J by 3 bases, leaving 13 bases between them. The CDR3 runs 13 residues. Germline lookup yields CDR1 MNHEY and CDR2 SVGAGI. The CDR3 reads CASKEGTIYEQYF. CDR3 bases: TGTGCCAGCAAAGAAGGAACCATCTACGAGCAGTACTTC.

This chain connects TRBV10-3 to TRBJ2-3, with 12 bases fitting TRBD2. With V trimmed by 6 bases and J by 2 bases, 9 bases remained unmatched. CDR3 length: 17 amino acids. From germline, CDR1 is ENHRY and CDR2 SYGVKD. The chain's CDR3 is CAIRWTSGDPHTDTQYF. DNA of the CDR3: TGTGCCATCAGGTGGACTAGCGGGGACCCCCACACAGATACGCAGTATTTT.

The V and J genes are TRBV4-3 and TRBJ2-7, with D perhaps matching TRBD1 (5 bases). Trimming stripped 4 bases from V and 3 bases from J, with 16 bases between. This CDR3 has 15 residues. Germline assignment: CDR1 LGHNA and CDR2 YSLEER. The chain's CDR3 is CASSPSLKGLYEQYF. CDR3 nucleotides: TGCGCCAGCAGCCCTTCTCTCAAGGGGCTCTACGAGCAGTACTTC.

V and J are TRBV19 and TRBJ2-3; D gene ambiguous. The germline V gene has CDR1 LNHDA and CDR2 SQIVND (reference sequence). Trimming took off 3 bases at V and 0 bases at J, with 10 bases between the two ends. CDR3 length equals 15 residues. CDR3 residues: CASSMERPSTDTQYF. In nucleotides, the CDR3 is TGTGCCAGTAGTATGGAGAGACCGAGCACAGATACGCAGTATTTT.

In its sample, this clone was seen a few times. This chain joins TRBV19 and TRBJ2-1; D is possibly TRBD1 or TRBD2 (5 bases each). V lost 9 bases, J lost 3 bases, and 15 bases lay in between. This CDR3 comprises 14 residues. The germline V gene encodes CDR1 LNHDA and CDR2 SQIVND (reference sequence). The CDR3 DNA reads TGTGCCAGCGGTAACGGGGCGAACTACAATGAGCAGTTCTTC. Its protein is CASGNGANYNEQFF.

The chain couples TRBV28 to TRBJ2-1; D gene unclear. Trimming left V 6 bases short and J 1 base short, with 7 bases between. From germline, CDR1 is MDHEN and CDR2 SYDVKM. This CDR3 is 13 amino acids long. For the CDR3, the DNA is TGTGCCAGCAGCTTGGGGTCCTACAATGAGCAGTTCTTC. Its translation is CASSLGSYNEQFF.

The chain joins TRBV24-1 to TRBJ1-2; TRBD1 might be the D (5 bases). The CDR3 is 11 amino acids. V gave up 4 bases and J gave up 6 bases, with 5 bases separating them. Germline V gene lookup returns CDR1 KGHDR and CDR2 SFDVKD. CDR3 nucleotide sequence: TGTGCCACCAGTGAAGGGGATGGCTACACCTTC. It encodes CATSEGDGYTF.

The DNA of the CDR3 is TGTGCCAGCAGCTCTACAGGGCGGGGTAGCACCGGGGAGCTGTTTTTT. Translating gives CASSSTGRGSTGELFF. This sequence joins TRBV7-9 and TRBJ2-2, with D perhaps being TRBD1 or TRBD2 (6 bases each). Germline loops: CDR1 SEHNR, CDR2 FQNEAQ (reference sequence). V was clipped by 4 bases and J by 4 bases, with 16 bases between them. The CDR3 extends over 16 amino acids.

The J gene is TRBJ2-5, the V gene TRBV2; no definite D call. The CDR3 is made up of 12 amino acids. Trimming removed 2 bases at V and 7 bases at J, with 8 bases between. The germline V gene encodes CDR1 SNHLY and CDR2 FYNNEI. Here the CDR3 reads CASSERVGTQYF. CDR3 coding DNA: TGTGCCAGCAGTGAACGGGTTGGGACCCAGTACTTC. Complete variable domain (other parts from reference TRBV2 and TRBJ2-5): EPEVTQTPSHQVTQMGQEVILRCVPISNHLYFYWYRQILGQKVEFLVSFYNNEISEKSEIFDDQFSVERPDGSNFTLKIRSTKLEDSAMYFCASSERVGTQYFGPGTRLLVL.

The chain carries TRBV27 and TRBJ2-2; no clear D gene. The germline V gene has CDR1 MNHEY and CDR2 SMNVEV (reference sequence). Deletions cut 5 bases from V and 4 bases from J, with 8 bases between. The CDR3 contains 13 residues. DNA of the CDR3: TGTGCCAGCAGTCCCTCGGGCACCGGGGAGCTGTTTTTT. This translates into CASSPSGTGELFF.

J is TRBJ1-6 and V is TRBV11-2, with D possibly TRBD1 on 5 matching bases. The V end was cut by 5 bases, the J end by 9 bases, with 14 bases between. This CDR3 has 14 residues. Germline CDR1 is SGHAT and CDR2 is FQNNGV. In DNA form, the CDR3 reads TGTGCCAGCAGCCCCGAGGTGGGGGGTTCACCCCTCCACTTT. Translating it yields CASSPEVGGSPLHF. Using reference TRBV11-2 and TRBJ1-6 for the parts outside the CDR3, the full variable domain is EAGVAQSPRYKIIEKRQSVAFWCNPISGHATLYWYQQILGQGPKLLIQFQNNGVVDDSQLPKDRFSAERLKGVDSTLKIQPAKLEDSAVYLCASSPEVGGSPLHFGNGTRLTVT.

Details on this clone: This sample also contains other DNA sequences that code for the same CDR3. V usage is TRBV30 and J usage is TRBJ2-7, with 9 bases fitting TRBD2. The CDR3 spans 14 residues. V lost 0 bases to trimming and J lost 3 bases; unmatched junction nucleotides: 3. The germline V gene has CDR1 GTSNPN and CDR2 SVGIG (reference sequence). DNA of the CDR3: TGTGCCTGGAGTGTGAGTAGCGGGAGCTACGAGCAGTACTTC. Translation: CAWSVSSGSYEQYF.

CDR3 residues: CASSAPDTQYF. DNA of the CDR3: TGTGCCAGCAGTGCCCCAGATACGCAGTATTTT. This rearrangement joins TRBV2 to TRBJ2-3; unclear D gene. Germline V gives CDR1 SNHLY, CDR2 FYNNEI. The germline V and J ends were trimmed by 4 bases and 4 bases, with 3 bases remaining between them. This CDR3 is built from 11 residues.

As for this clone: Other DNA sequences in the sample encode the same CDR3. The chain has TRBV11-3 and TRBJ1-1, with D perhaps TRBD1 (6 bases). Per the germline V gene, CDR1 is SGHNT and CDR2 is YENEEA. This CDR3 is 13 amino acids long. Trimming removed 5 bases at V and 1 base at J, with 8 bases between. CDR3 nucleotides: TGTGCCAGCAGCCAGACAGGGAACACTGAAGCTTTCTTT. Translating it yields CASSQTGNTEAFF.

The V gene is TRBV4-2, the J gene TRBJ2-5; a possible D gene is TRBD2 (6 bases). The CDR3 length is 14 residues. Germline CDR1 is LGHNA and CDR2 is YNFKEQ. The V gene lost 1 base and the J gene lost 5 bases, with 11 bases spanning the gap. CDR3 loop: CASSQGLARETQYF. CDR3 nucleotides: TGTGCCAGCAGCCAAGGGCTAGCGAGGGAGACCCAGTACTTC.

This sequence joins TRBV10-3 and TRBJ1-2, with D possibly matching TRBD1 (5 bases). V was shortened by 2 bases and J by 6 bases, with 16 bases between the two germline ends. The CDR3 contains 15 residues. Germline V gives CDR1 ENHRY, CDR2 SYGVKD. For the CDR3, the DNA is TGTGCCATCAGTGAGACAAAGTTAGGGGTTGATGGCTACACCTTC. Its protein is CAISETKLGVDGYTF.

The rearrangement uses TRBV7-9 and TRBJ2-1; D ambiguous. V was clipped by 4 bases and J by 2 bases, with 12 bases between them. Germline CDR1 and CDR2: SEHNR and FQNEAQ (reference sequence). The CDR3 extends over 15 amino acids. CDR3 sequence reads: CASSSTDPTYNEQFF. The CDR3, as DNA: TGTGCCAGCAGCTCGACGGACCCCACCTACAATGAGCAGTTCTTC.

In this sample, this clone turned up once. The rearrangement joins TRBV6-2 or TRBV6-3 to TRBJ2-7; 10 bases fit TRBD1. This CDR3 spans 15 amino acids. J was trimmed by 2 bases and V by 4 bases; bases with no gene match: 5. Per the germline V gene, CDR1 is MNHEY and CDR2 is SVGEGT. The CDR3: CASSLTTGGPYEQYF. The CDR3 bases are TGTGCCAGCAGTTTGACGACAGGGGGCCCCTACGAGCAGTACTTC.

The chain is built from TRBV5-1 and TRBJ2-3; no firm D call. V was pared by 2 bases and J by 4 bases, with 8 bases between. The germline V gene encodes CDR1 SGHRS and CDR2 YFSETQ. This CDR3 region has 13 residues. CDR3 DNA: TGCGCCAGCAGCTTCCGGGTCTCAGATACGCAGTATTTT. This codes for CASSFRVSDTQYF.